This paragraph reports one T cell receptor (beta chain). The data were taken from a study of blood T cell repertoires in COVID-19. On the study more broadly: Spain, Italy and the United States supplied samples that represented acute and convalescent COVID-19. Sources were T cells, B-cell-depleted T cells, or PBMCs; the material itself was cDNA or gDNA.

Original data processing: Estimates of nucleated cell counts were drawn from the amplification of reference gene primers. Clones were sequenced by immunoSEQ multiplex PCR, and TCRdb holds only the in-frame ones, with some missing. Clone size and the V and J calls come from that table; the DNA yielded D and trimming. The table shows 150,000 to 200,000 clones, with 80% to 90% occurring only once. The ends lost 0 bases at V and 5 bases at J; junction bases unmatched: 4. The CDR3 length is 15 residues. CDR1 is MNHEY, CDR2 SVGAGI, per germline. This sequence joins TRBV6-5 and TRBJ1-2, with 9 nucleotides matching TRBD1. Sequencing was carried out using peripheral blood. The source is a man between 60 and 70 years old with acute or convalescent COVID-19. The CDR3 region is CASSYSGQGGYGYTF. In DNA form, the CDR3 reads TGTGCCAGCAGTTACTCGGGACAGGGAGGGTATGGCTACACCTTC.